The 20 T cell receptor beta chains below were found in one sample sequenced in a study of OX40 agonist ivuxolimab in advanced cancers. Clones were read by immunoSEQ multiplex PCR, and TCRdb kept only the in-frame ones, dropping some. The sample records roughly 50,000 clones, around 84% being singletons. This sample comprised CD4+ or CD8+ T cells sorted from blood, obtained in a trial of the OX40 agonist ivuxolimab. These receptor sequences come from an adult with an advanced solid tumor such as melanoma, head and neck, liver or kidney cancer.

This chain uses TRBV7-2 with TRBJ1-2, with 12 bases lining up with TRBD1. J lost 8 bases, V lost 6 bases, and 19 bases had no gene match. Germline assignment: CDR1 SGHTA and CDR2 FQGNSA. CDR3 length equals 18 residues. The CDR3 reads CASRHELGTGGDYRGYTF. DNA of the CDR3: TGTGCCAGCAGGCACGAGCTGGGGACAGGGGGCGATTATCGAGGCTACACCTTC. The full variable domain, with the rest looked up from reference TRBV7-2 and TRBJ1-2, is GAGVSQSPSNKVTEKGKDVELRCDPISGHTALYWYRQSLGQGLEFLIYFQGNSAPDKSGLPSDRFSAERTGGSVSTLTIQRTQQEDSAVYLCASRHELGTGGDYRGYTFGSGTRLTVV.

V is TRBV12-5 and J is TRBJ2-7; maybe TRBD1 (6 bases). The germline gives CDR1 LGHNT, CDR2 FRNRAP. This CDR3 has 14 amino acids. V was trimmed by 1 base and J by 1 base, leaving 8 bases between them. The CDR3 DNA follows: TGTGCTAGTGGTTTGGAACAGGGTTCCTACGAGCAGTACTTC. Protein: CASGLEQGSYEQYF.

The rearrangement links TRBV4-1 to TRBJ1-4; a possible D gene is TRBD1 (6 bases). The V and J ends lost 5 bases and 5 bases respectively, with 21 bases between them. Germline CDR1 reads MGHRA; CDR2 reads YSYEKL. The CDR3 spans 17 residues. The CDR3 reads CASSGGPVWDLNEKLFF. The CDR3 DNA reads TGCGCCAGCAGCGGGGGGCCCGTTTGGGACCTGAATGAAAAACTGTTTTTT.

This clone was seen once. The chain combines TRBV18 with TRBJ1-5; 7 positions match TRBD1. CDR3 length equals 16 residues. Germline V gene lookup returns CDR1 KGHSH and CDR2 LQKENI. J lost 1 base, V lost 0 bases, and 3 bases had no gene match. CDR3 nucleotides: TGTGCCAGCTCACCACCCCCAGGGGGGAGCAATCAGCCCCAGCATTTT. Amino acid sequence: CASSPPPGGSNQPQHF.

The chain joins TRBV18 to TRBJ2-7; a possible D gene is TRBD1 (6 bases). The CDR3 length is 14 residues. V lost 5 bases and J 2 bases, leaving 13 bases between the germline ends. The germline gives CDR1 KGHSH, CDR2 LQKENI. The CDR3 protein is CASSSKGVTYEQYF. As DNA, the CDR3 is TGTGCCAGCTCATCCAAGGGGGTTACCTACGAGCAGTACTTC.

CDR3 sequence: CASSPLRGGTDTQYF. The CDR3 DNA follows: TGCGCCAGCAGCCCACTGAGGGGGGGCACAGATACGCAGTATTTT. The J gene is TRBJ2-3, the V gene TRBV5-1; D is perhaps TRBD1 or TRBD2 (6 bases each). This CDR3 is built from 15 residues. The ends were cut back, 4 bases at V and 1 base at J, with 13 bases in the middle. Germline V gene data show CDR1 as SGHRS and CDR2 as YFSETQ.

The CDR3 sequence is CASSLGLADTSQGGQFF. CDR3 DNA sequence: TGTGCCAGCAGCCTTGGACTAGCGGACACCTCACAGGGGGGGCAGTTCTTC. The V call is TRBV28, the J call TRBJ2-1; 10 positions match TRBD2. CDR3 length: 17 residues. In germline, CDR1 is MDHEN, CDR2 SYDVKM. The V gene end was trimmed by 6 bases and the J gene end by 12 bases; junction bases not matched to a gene: 20.

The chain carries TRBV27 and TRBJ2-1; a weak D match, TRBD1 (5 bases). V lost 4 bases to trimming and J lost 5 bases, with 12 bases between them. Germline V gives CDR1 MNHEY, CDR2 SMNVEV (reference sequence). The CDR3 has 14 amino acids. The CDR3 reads CASSSFRQNNEQFF. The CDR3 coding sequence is TGTGCCAGCAGTTCCTTCCGACAGAACAATGAGCAGTTCTTC.

The CDR3 protein is CASSPTVTGRSGNTIYF. The CDR3 DNA follows: TGTGCCAGCTCACCCACCGTTACAGGCCGCTCTGGAAACACCATATATTTT. The chain is built from TRBV18 and TRBJ1-3, with D possibly matching TRBD1 (5 bases). The CDR3 loop spans 17 amino acids. The V gene's germline CDR1 is KGHSH and CDR2 LQKENI. V was trimmed by 3 bases and J by 0 bases, leaving 15 bases between them.

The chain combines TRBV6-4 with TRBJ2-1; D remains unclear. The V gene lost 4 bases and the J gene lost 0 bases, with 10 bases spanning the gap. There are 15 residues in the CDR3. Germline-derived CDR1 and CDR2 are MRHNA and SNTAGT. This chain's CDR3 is CASSGTAGSYNEQFF. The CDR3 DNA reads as TGTGCCAGCAGTGGGACCGCCGGCTCCTACAATGAGCAGTTCTTC.

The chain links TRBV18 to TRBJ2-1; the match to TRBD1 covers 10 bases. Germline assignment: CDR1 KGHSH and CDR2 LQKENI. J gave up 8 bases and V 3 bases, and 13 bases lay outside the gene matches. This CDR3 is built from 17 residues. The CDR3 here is CASSPIGGTGASYEQFF. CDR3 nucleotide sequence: TGTGCCAGCTCACCCATTGGCGGGACAGGGGCTTCCTATGAGCAGTTCTTC. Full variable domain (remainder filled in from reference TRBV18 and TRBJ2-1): NAGVMQNPRHLVRRRGQEARLRCSPMKGHSHVYWYRQLPEEGLKFMVYLQKENIIDESGMPKERFSAEFPKEGPSILRIQQVVRGDSAAYFCASSPIGGTGASYEQFFGPGTRLTVL.

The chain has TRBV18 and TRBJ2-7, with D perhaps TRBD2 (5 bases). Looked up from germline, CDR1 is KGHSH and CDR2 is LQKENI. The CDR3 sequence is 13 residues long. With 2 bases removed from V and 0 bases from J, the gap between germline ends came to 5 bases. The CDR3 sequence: CASSPGSSYEQYF. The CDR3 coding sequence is TGTGCCAGCTCACCAGGGAGCTCCTACGAGCAGTACTTC.

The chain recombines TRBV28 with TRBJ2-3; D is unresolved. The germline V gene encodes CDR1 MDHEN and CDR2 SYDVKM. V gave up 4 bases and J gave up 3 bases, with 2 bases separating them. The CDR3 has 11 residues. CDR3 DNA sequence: TGTGCCAGCAGTTCGACAGATACGCAGTATTTT. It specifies CASSSTDTQYF.

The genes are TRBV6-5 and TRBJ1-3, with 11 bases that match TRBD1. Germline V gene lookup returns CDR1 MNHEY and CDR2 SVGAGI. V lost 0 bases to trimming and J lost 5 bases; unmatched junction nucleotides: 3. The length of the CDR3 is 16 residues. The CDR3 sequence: CASSYSRTGGRNTIYF. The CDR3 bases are TGTGCCAGCAGTTACTCCCGGACAGGGGGCAGAAACACCATATATTTT.

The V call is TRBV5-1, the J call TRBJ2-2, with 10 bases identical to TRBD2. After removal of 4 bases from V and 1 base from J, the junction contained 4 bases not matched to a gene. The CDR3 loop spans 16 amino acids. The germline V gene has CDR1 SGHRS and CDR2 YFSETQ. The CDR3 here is CASSPLAGGNTGELFF. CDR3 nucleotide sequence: TGCGCCAGCAGCCCCTTAGCGGGGGGGAACACCGGGGAGCTGTTTTTT.

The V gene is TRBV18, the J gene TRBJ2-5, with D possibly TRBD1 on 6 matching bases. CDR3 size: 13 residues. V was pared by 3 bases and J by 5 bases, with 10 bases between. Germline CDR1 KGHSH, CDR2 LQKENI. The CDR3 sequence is CASSPEQGETQYF. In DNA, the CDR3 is TGTGCCAGCTCACCGGAACAGGGTGAGACCCAGTACTTC.

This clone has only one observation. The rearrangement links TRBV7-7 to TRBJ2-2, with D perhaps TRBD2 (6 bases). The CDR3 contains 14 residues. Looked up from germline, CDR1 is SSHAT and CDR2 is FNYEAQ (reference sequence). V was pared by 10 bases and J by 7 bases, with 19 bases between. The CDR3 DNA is TGTGCCACCCGACCCGTGGCGGGGATCGGGGAGCTGTTTTTT. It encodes CATRPVAGIGELFF.

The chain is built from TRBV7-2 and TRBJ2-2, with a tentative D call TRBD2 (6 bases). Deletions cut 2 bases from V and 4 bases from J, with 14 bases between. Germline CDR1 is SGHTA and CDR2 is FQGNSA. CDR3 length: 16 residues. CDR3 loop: CASSLYGPGGTGELFF. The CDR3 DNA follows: TGTGCCAGCAGCTTATATGGCCCCGGGGGCACCGGGGAGCTGTTTTTT.

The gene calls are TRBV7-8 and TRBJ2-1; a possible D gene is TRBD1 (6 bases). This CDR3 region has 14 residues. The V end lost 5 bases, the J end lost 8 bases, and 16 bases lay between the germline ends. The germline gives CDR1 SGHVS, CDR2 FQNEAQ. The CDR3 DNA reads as TGTGCCAGCAGCCCGGGACATAGGAGCGATGAGCAGTTCTTC. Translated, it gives CASSPGHRSDEQFF.

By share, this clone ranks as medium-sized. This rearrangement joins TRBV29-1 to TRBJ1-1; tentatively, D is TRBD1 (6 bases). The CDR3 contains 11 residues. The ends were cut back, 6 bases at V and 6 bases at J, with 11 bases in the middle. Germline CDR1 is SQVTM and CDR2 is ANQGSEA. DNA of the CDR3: TGCAGCGTGATAAGACAGGCTGAAGCTTTCTTT. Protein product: CSVIRQAEAFF.